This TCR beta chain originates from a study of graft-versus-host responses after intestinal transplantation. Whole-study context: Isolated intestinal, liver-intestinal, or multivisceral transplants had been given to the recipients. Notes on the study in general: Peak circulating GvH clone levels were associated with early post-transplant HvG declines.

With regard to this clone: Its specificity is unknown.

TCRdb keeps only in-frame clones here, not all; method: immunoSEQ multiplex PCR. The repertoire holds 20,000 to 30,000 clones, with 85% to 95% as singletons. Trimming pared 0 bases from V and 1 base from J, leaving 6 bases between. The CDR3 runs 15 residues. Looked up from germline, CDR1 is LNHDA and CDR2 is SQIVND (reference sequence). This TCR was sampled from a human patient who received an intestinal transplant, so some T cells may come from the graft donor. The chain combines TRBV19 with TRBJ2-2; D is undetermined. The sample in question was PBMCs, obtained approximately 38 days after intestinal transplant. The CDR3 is CASSIEGGNTGELFF. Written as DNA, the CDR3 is TGTGCCAGTAGTATAGAGGGCGGGAACACCGGGGAGCTGTTTTTT.